This entry concerns a single T cell receptor (beta chain). Clones were read by immunoSEQ multiplex PCR, and TCRdb kept only the in-frame ones, dropping some. The sample yields under 95,000 clones, 85% to 90% seen once. The CDR3 runs to 14 residues. CDR1 and CDR2 from the germline V gene are SEHNR and FQNEAQ (reference sequence). The ends lost 1 base at V and 7 bases at J; junction bases unmatched: 3. The data were taken from a study of T cell responses to AZD1222 COVID-19 vaccine. This chain connects TRBV7-9 to TRBJ1-4; 7 bases fit TRBD1. The source was peripheral blood, collected 28 days after the second AZD1222 dose. This receptor was obtained from an adult who received the AZD1222 COVID-19 vaccine. CDR3 amino acids: CASSLGQGGEKLFF. CDR3 nucleotides: TGTGCCAGCAGCTTAGGACAGGGTGGTGAAAAACTGTTTTTT.